This TCR beta chain was recovered during a study of Graves' ophthalmopathy and Graves' hyperthyroidism (dated by TCRdb to the late 2010s). With respect to the entire study: Hyperthyroidism was defined as stable when no progression to ophthalmopathy occurred within 18 months of follow-up. The study used TCR beta repertoire signatures to distinguish Graves' ophthalmopathy from Graves' hyperthyroidism and to predict progression to ophthalmopathy. In total, some 130 blood samples were TCR-sequenced: roughly 45 ophthalmopathy, roughly 80 hyperthyroidism and approximately 17 hyperthyroidism-to-ophthalmopathy patients. A discovery set of 100 patients (about 45 ophthalmopathy, about 59 stable hyperthyroidism) was enrolled to explore V-J signatures distinguishing ophthalmopathy from hyperthyroidism. After sampling, hyperthyroidism patients received methimazole starting at 30 mg daily, and ophthalmopathy patients received high-dose intravenous methylprednisolone. In roughly six hyperthyroidism patients, the T-cell repertoire of thyroid tissue was compared with the T-cell repertoire of blood. An independent validation cohort was composed of 18 hyperthyroidism patients and 17 patients who later progressed from hyperthyroidism to ophthalmopathy. The paper as a whole reports these results and caveats: Among expanded thyroid clonotypes with frequency above 0.001, most also showed up in blood, which suggests that blood repertoires may reflect the thyroid immune response. In cross-validation, the 13-signature model distinguished ophthalmopathy from stable hyperthyroidism with 85% to 90% sensitivity and approximately 81% specificity, and in the test set the corresponding values were approximately 80% and 75%. Sample size was not predetermined statistically, and investigators were not blinded to group allocation. In validation, the model predicted ophthalmopathy progression with roughly 68% sensitivity and less than 80% specificity; 12 predicted patients were CT-confirmed with GO in a median of 6.5 months.

For repertoire sequencing, the TCR beta CDR3 regions were amplified from RNA transcripts. A first-round RT-PCR used HTBI primers with the Qiagen OneStep RT-PCR kit, followed by a second-round multiplex PCR, size selection and purification. The libraries underwent paired-end sequencing with 100 bp reads on an Illumina HiSeq2000. Processing in the source paper ran as follows. SOAPnuke was used to process the reads, removing any read that contained adapters or uncalled bases, had a mean Phred below 15, or lacked an exact match to the constant primer or identifier. COPE v1.2.5 was used to merge high-quality paired reads. Each unique nucleotide sequence was treated as a clonotype, and MiTCR v1.1 was used to align the clonotypes to the IMGT TRB V, D and J references. Only V-J combinations with frequency above 0.0001 were analysed, covering approximately 99% of repertoires. For each V-J combination, a TCR clonal expansion and chaos score was defined as F50 clonal expansion divided by the chaos observed in the TCRdist matrix. Welch's t-statistics and random forest were used to reduce the features to approximately 13 V-J combinations, which were then used as input to a naive Bayes classifier. The similarity between thyroid and blood repertoires was quantified using the Morisita-Horn index. TCRdb reworked the public reads: Q25 trimming with fastp, MiXCR clone assembly, productive beta chains retained. Each CDR3 protein gets just one entry, which takes the most common genes and DNA from the rows behind it. TCRdb, not the original authors, processed these V and J calls. The sample profile shows some 1.1 million distinct CDR3 sequences; about 35% of them were found once. The ten largest clones represent more than 9.5% of the sample.

Reading the germline V gene (reference sequence) gives CDR1 DFQATT and CDR2 SNEGSKA. The CDR3 contains 12 residues, cysteine and phenylalanine counted. Left in the record is the CDR3 DNA by itself, 36 bases read in frame from the first base. Patients with hyperthyroidism were aged 18 to 65 years, had been newly diagnosed, and had a disease duration of less than 2 months. Patients with other autoimmune diseases, uncontrolled infections, pregnancy or lactation were excluded. Clinical symptoms, serum thyroxine, TRAb, thyroid ultrasound and orbital computed tomography formed the basis of the diagnosis. Trizol reagent was used to extract the total RNA, and its quality was then checked on an Agilent 2100 Bioanalyzer. This clonotype was detected many times. There is no known antigen for this receptor. At one of its ends the junction is not consistent with the germline gene, which may arise from a read error.

The sample consisted of peripheral blood or thyroid tissue (not recorded which). The clonotype originates from an adult man with Graves' hyperthyroidism. In this chain, TRBV20-1 is recombined with TRBJ2-7, with the identity of the D gene unclear. The DNA sequence is as follows: TGCAGTGCTACCGGGCCCTCCTCCGAGCAGTACTTC. Its coded protein is CSATGPSSEQYF.